Reported below is one TCR beta chain. This clone was detected a few times. Its antigen specificity is not known. There are no base qualities to consult, and no much larger clone falls within one base. The record originates from a study of blood T cell repertoires in COVID-19 (TCRdb year 2020). Regarding the research as a whole: Samples from collaborators originated in the United States, Italy and Spain and spanned both the acute and convalescent phases of COVID-19. The material from the prospective study consisted of cDNA or gDNA derived from T cells, B-cell-depleted T cells, or PBMCs. The dataset comprised deeply sampled blood TCRbeta repertoires from subjects exposed to, actively infected with, or recovered from COVID-19. The repertoires were released in a freely available public database meant as a resource for research on the immune response to SARS-CoV-2. The samples were drawn from two sources: the first 160 participants of the ongoing ImmuneRACE study, and 1,000 to 1,500 subjects contributed by 6 global collaborators. A de-identified subject ID, COVID-19 status, age in years and sex were almost always included in the sample metadata. Where available, HLA class I and class II types were obtained from metadata supplied by the sample provider rather than from assay-based typing. Summary of the overall study and its limitations: The quantity of clinical and demographic metadata differed by source and by participant and was supplied without curation.

TCRbeta CDR3 regions were amplified from genomic DNA using the immunoSEQ Assay, a bias-controlled multiplex PCR. The original pipeline was this. Within the assay, amplification of reference gene primers was used to estimate how many nucleated cells each sample contained. Sequence reads were collapsed and filtered to measure the absolute abundance of every unique TCRbeta CDR3 rearrangement. For each sample, productive Simpson clonality was calculated as the square root of Simpson's diversity index across productive rearrangements. This immuneACCESS table, as held by TCRdb, lists in-frame sequences with V and J called but not all clones. Of the missing ones, under half trace to an unresolved V gene in checked studies; the others have no known cause. The V and J calls and clone size were taken over from that table, and D and trimming were inferred from the DNA. Across this sample there are around 190,000 clones, with more than 65% seen only once. The ten largest clones add up to less than 15% of the sample.

The collaborating institutions used their own protocols to collect whole blood in K2EDTA tubes. For TCRbeta analysis, collaborators shipped samples in one of three forms: frozen whole blood, isolated PBMCs, or DNA extracted from either of those sample types. V has 6 bases trimmed and J has 4 bases trimmed; junction bases matching no gene number 3. Inclusive of the bounding cysteine and phenylalanine, the CDR3 is 15 residues long. Only the CDR3 region is kept as DNA, spanning 45 bases read in frame from base 1. As encoded in the germline V gene, CDR1 is SNHLY while CDR2 is FYNNEI. Specimen: peripheral blood. This sequence uses TRBV2 and TRBJ2-2; 12 of the junction bases match TRBD2. The sequence was collected from a human donor in a cohort sampled during active COVID-19. CDR3 sequence: CASSKTSGGTGELFF. The DNA sequence is as follows: TGTGCCAGCAGCAAGACTAGCGGGGGCACCGGGGAGCTGTTTTTT.